This T cell receptor beta chain was observed in a study of T cell repertoires in ileal Crohn's disease. Background on the study: About half received postoperative treatment, about a dozen with thiopurines and some 19 anti-TNF.

TCRdb's copy holds only in-frame clones and misses some; the assay was immunoSEQ multiplex PCR. The sample lists several thousand clones; 80% to 95% were seen once. J gave up 5 bases and V 5 bases, and 11 bases lay outside the gene matches. The CDR3 loop spans 15 amino acids. Germline-derived CDR1 and CDR2 are SEHNR and FQNEAQ (reference sequence). Sequenced sample: ileal tissue. The sequence was collected from an adult with Crohn's disease. The chain couples TRBV7-9 to TRBJ1-1; the match to TRBD1 covers 7 bases. CDR3 bases: TGTGCCAGCAGCGCGGCTCGAACAGGGGAGACTGAAGCTTTCTTT. Translating it yields CASSAARTGETEAFF.